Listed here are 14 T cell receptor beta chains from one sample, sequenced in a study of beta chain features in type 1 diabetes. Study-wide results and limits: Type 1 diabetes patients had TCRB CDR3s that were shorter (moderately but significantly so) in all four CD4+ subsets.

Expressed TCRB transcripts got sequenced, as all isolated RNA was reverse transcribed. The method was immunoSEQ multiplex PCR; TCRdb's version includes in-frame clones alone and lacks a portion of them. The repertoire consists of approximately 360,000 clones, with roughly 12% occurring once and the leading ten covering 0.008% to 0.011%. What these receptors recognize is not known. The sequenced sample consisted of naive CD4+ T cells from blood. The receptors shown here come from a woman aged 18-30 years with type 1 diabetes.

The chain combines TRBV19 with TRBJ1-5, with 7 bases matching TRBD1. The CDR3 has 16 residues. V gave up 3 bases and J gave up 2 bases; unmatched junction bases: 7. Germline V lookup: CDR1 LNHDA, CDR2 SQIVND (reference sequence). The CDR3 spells CASSISGTDGNQPQHF. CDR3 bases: TGTGCCAGTAGTATCTCGGGGACAGATGGCAATCAGCCCCAGCATTTT.

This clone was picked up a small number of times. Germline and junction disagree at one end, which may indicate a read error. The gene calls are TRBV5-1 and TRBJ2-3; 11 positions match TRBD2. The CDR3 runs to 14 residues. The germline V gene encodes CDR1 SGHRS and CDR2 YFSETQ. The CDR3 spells CASSLVLAGDKQYF. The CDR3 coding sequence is TGCGCCAGCAGCTTGGTACTAGCGGGGGATAAGCAGTATTTT.

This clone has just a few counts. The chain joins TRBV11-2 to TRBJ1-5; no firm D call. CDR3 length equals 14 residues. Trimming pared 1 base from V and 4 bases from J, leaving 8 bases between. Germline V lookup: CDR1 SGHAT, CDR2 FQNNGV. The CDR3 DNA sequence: TGTGCCAGCAGCTTAGGGCAGATAAATCAGCCCCAGCATTTT. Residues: CASSLGQINQPQHF.

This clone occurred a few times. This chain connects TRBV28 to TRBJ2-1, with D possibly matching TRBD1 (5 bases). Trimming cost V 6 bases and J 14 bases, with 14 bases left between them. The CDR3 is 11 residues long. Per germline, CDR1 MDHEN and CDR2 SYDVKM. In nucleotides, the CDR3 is TGTGCCAGCAGCTCCCAGGGCGCCGAGTTCTTC. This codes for CASSSQGAEFF.

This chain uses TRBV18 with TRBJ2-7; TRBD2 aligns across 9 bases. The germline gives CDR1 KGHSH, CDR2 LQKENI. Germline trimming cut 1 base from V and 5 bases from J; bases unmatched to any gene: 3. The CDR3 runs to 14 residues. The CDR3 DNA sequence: TGTGCCAGCTCACCACTAGCGGGAGACCACGAGCAGTACTTC. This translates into CASSPLAGDHEQYF.

CDR3 protein: CAWSLAGNTGELFF. DNA for the CDR3: TGTGCCTGGAGTCTAGCGGGAAACACCGGGGAGCTGTTTTTT. The V and J genes are TRBV30 and TRBJ2-2; 9 positions agree with TRBD2. The germline V gene has CDR1 GTSNPN and CDR2 SVGIG (reference sequence). The CDR3 totals 14 residues. The ends lost 2 bases at V and 2 bases at J; junction bases unmatched: 0.

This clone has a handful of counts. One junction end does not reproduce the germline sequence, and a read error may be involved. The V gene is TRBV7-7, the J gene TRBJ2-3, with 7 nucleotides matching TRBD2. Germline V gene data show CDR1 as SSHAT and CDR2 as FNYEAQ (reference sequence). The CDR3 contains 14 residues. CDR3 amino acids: CASSPGTNTDTQYF. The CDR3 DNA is TGTGCTAGCAGCCCTGGGACTAACACAGATACGCAGTATTTT.

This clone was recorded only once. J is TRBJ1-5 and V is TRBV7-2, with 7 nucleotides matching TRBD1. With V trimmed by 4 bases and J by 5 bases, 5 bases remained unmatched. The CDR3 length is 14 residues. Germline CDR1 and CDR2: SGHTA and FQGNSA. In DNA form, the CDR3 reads TGTGCCAGCAGCTCACGACAGGGTCATCAGCCCCAGCATTTT. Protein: CASSSRQGHQPQHF.

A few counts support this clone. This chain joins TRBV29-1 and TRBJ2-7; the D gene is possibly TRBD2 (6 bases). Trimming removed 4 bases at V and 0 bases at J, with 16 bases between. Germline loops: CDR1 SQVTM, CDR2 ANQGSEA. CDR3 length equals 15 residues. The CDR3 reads CSVGFWGRISYEQYF. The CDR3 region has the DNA TGCAGCGTTGGTTTTTGGGGGAGGATCTCCTACGAGCAGTACTTC.

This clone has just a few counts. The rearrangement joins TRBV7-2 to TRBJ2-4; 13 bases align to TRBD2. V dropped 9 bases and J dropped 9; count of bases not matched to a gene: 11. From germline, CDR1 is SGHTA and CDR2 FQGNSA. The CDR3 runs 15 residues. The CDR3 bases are TGTGCCAGTCGACGGACTAGCGGGAGAATTGGCATTCAGTACTTC. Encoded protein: CASRRTSGRIGIQYF.

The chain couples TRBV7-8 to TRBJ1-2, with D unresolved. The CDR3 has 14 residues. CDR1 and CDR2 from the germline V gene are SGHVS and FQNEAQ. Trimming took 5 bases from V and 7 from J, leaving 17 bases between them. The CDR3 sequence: CASSPRTGLGGYTF. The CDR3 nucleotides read TGTGCCAGCAGCCCTAGGACGGGGTTGGGTGGCTACACCTTC.

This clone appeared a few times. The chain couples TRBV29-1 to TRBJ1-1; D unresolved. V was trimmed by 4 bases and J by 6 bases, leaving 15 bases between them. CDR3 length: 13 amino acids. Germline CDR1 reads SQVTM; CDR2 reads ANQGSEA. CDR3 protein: CSVVSTRGAEAFF. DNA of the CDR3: TGCAGCGTTGTAAGTACCAGAGGCGCTGAAGCTTTCTTT.

The CDR3 loop reads CASSQGLAGESQFF. The CDR3 DNA follows: TGTGCCAGCAGCCAGGGACTAGCGGGAGAATCTCAGTTCTTC. The chain is built from TRBV7-2 and TRBJ2-1, with 14 bases lining up with TRBD2. In germline, CDR1 is SGHTA, CDR2 FQGNSA. This CDR3 has 14 amino acids. V dropped 5 bases and J dropped 13; count of bases not matched to a gene: 7.

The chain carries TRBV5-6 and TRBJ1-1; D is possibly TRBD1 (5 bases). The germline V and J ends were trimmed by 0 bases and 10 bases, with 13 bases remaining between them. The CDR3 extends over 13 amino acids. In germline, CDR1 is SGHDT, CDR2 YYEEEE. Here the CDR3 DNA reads TGTGCCAGCAGCTTGGGACGGGACTTTGGAGCTTTCTTT. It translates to CASSLGRDFGAFF.